Presented here are 12 T cell receptor beta chains from one specimen sequenced in a study of graft-versus-host responses after intestinal transplantation. Some clones are missing from TCRdb's copy, which holds only in-frame ones; the method was immunoSEQ multiplex PCR. The top ten clones hold approximately 0.18% of a sample with some 110,000 clones, 75% to 95% of them seen once. These receptors are not linked to any known antigen. The source material was unstimulated CD4+ T cells sorted from spleen or lymph node cells, sampled before intestinal transplant. The origin of the receptors is a human donor who received an intestinal transplant.

This chain connects TRBV6-1 to TRBJ2-7; 8 nucleotides line up with TRBD2. The V gene end was trimmed by 0 bases and the J gene end by 5 bases; junction bases not matched to a gene: 6. The CDR3 runs to 15 residues. Looked up from germline, CDR1 is MNHNS and CDR2 is SASEGT. The DNA of the CDR3 is TGTGCCAGCAGTGAAGCGGCCAGCGGGAGCGACGAGCAGTACTTC. Translating gives CASSEAASGSDEQYF.

The chain combines TRBV11-3 with TRBJ2-7, with D perhaps TRBD1 (6 bases). This CDR3 has 14 amino acids. V dropped 4 bases and J dropped 2 bases, with 12 bases sitting between them. Germline V gene lookup returns CDR1 SGHNT and CDR2 YENEEA. As DNA, the CDR3 is TGTGCCAGCAGCTCAACCTGGACAGCCTACGAGCAGTACTTC. This translates into CASSSTWTAYEQYF.

This clone appeared a single time. The chain carries TRBV5-1 and TRBJ2-3, with unresolved D. Germline CDR1 SGHRS, CDR2 YFSETQ. Trimming stripped 0 bases from V and 4 bases from J, with 9 bases between. This CDR3 spans 14 amino acids. CDR3 DNA: TGCGCCAGCAGCTTGGTTAGCAGAGCAGATACGCAGTATTTT. Translating it yields CASSLVSRADTQYF.

In its sample, this clone was seen a few times. The genes are TRBV2 and TRBJ2-1, with a tentative D call TRBD2 (6 bases). Between the trimmed V and J ends, which lost 6 bases and 0 bases, there was a span of 12 bases. Germline lookup yields CDR1 SNHLY and CDR2 FYNNEI. The CDR3 is 15 residues long. The CDR3 reads CASREWGVSYNEQFF. DNA for the CDR3: TGTGCCAGCAGGGAGTGGGGGGTCTCCTACAATGAGCAGTTCTTC. The entire variable domain, with the rest obtained from reference TRBV2 and TRBJ2-1, is as follows: EPEVTQTPSHQVTQMGQEVILRCVPISNHLYFYWYRQILGQKVEFLVSFYNNEISEKSEIFDDQFSVERPDGSNFTLKIRSTKLEDSAMYFCASREWGVSYNEQFFGPGTRLTVL.

The chain recombines TRBV5-4 with TRBJ2-1, with 10 bases matching TRBD1. Germline V CDR1 and CDR2: SGHNT, YYREEE (reference sequence). CDR3 length: 16 residues. The ends lost 4 bases at V and 5 bases at J; junction bases unmatched: 9. The CDR3 protein is CASSKSRDRGHNEQFF. CDR3 nucleotide sequence: TGTGCCAGCAGCAAATCCCGGGACAGGGGACACAATGAGCAGTTCTTC. Filled out from reference TRBV5-4 and TRBJ2-1, the complete variable domain reads ETGVTQSPTHLIKTRGQQVTLRCSSQSGHNTVSWYQQALGQGPQFIFQYYREEENGRGNFPPRFSGLQFPNYSSELNVNALELDDSALYLCASSKSRDRGHNEQFFGPGTRLTVL.

The V call is TRBV5-4, the J call TRBJ2-7; 10 nucleotides match TRBD1. Germline V gene lookup returns CDR1 SGHNT and CDR2 YYREEE (reference sequence). The CDR3 spans 15 residues. The trim removed 4 bases at V and 5 bases at J, leaving 9 bases unmatched. The CDR3 spells CASSPPGTGANEQYF. The CDR3, as DNA: TGTGCCAGCAGCCCCCCCGGGACAGGGGCTAACGAGCAGTACTTC.

This clone was seen only a few times. The V and J genes are TRBV6-5 and TRBJ1-4; 8 positions match TRBD1. Germline trimming cut 4 bases from V and 8 bases from J; bases unmatched to any gene: 9. Germline CDR1 MNHEY, CDR2 SVGAGI. The CDR3 extends over 15 amino acids. Written as DNA, the CDR3 is TGTGCCAGCAGTTTGAACAGGGGGGAGGAGGAAAAACTGTTTTTT. Translating gives CASSLNRGEEEKLFF.

The DNA for the CDR3 is TGTGCCAGCAGCTTACGACTTGATACCAAAAACATTCAGTACTTC. This translates into CASSLRLDTKNIQYF. The chain combines TRBV7-9 with TRBJ2-4, with no clear D. Germline V gives CDR1 SEHNR, CDR2 FQNEAQ (reference sequence). There are 15 residues in the CDR3. The ends were cut back, 2 bases at V and 2 bases at J, with 10 bases in the middle.

The chain couples TRBV7-3 to TRBJ1-1; TRBD1 might be the D (6 bases). Germline CDR1 is SGHTA and CDR2 is FQGTGA. Trimming cost V 0 bases and J 5 bases, with 25 bases left between them. This CDR3 is 19 amino acids long. This chain's CDR3 is CASSLTPRRGGAPGTEAFF. The CDR3 region has the DNA TGTGCCAGCAGCTTAACTCCCCGTCGCGGGGGCGCTCCGGGTACTGAAGCTTTCTTT.

The rearrangement links TRBV19 to TRBJ1-5; D is possibly TRBD1 (6 bases). V was trimmed by 4 bases and J by 3 bases, leaving 16 bases between them. The CDR3 loop spans 16 amino acids. Germline V CDR1 and CDR2: LNHDA, SQIVND (reference sequence). CDR3 nucleotide sequence: TGTGCCAGTAGTAAATTGACAGGAATCTTCAATCAGCCCCAGCATTTT. This sequence encodes CASSKLTGIFNQPQHF.

The rearrangement links TRBV20-1 to TRBJ2-1; D not resolved. V was clipped by 4 bases and J by 6 bases, with 4 bases between them. CDR3 length: 10 residues. CDR1 DFQATT and CDR2 SNEGSKA come from the germline V gene (reference sequence). The CDR3 spells CSAIRNEQFF. In DNA, the CDR3 is TGCAGTGCTATTCGCAATGAGCAGTTCTTC.

This rearrangement joins TRBV7-2 to TRBJ2-1; 11 bases are shared with TRBD2. This CDR3 region has 16 residues. V gave up 1 base and J gave up 6 bases; unmatched junction bases: 5. The germline V gene encodes CDR1 SGHTA and CDR2 FQGNSA. The CDR3 sequence is CASSLVVLAGVNEQFF. The CDR3 coding sequence is TGTGCCAGCAGCTTAGTCGTACTAGCGGGAGTCAATGAGCAGTTCTTC.